A single sample is the source of the 32 T cell receptor beta chains below, sequenced in a study of beta chain features in type 1 diabetes. The authors reverse transcribed all of the isolated RNA, so sequencing captured expressed TCRB transcripts. Assay: immunoSEQ multiplex PCR; the TCRdb copy retains only in-frame clones and omits some. The sample records 400,000 to 600,000 clones, approximately 28% being singletons. The sample comprised naive CD4+ T cells from blood. The receptors were sampled from a man aged 18 to 35 in good health.

The chain links TRBV7-9 to TRBJ2-1; 8 nucleotides align to TRBD2. CDR3 length: 14 residues. V dropped 4 bases and J dropped 10; count of bases not matched to a gene: 9. The V gene's germline CDR1 is SEHNR and CDR2 FQNEAQ (reference sequence). The CDR3: CASSWGAGEGEQFF. As DNA, the CDR3 is TGTGCCAGCAGCTGGGGAGCGGGAGAGGGAGAGCAGTTCTTC.

The CDR3 region has the DNA TGTGCCAGCAGCTTAGGACAGGCTGGGAGGCTAGCGGGCAATGAGCAGTTCTTC. Encoded protein: CASSLGQAGRLAGNEQFF. V and J are TRBV11-2 and TRBJ2-1; 8 bases are shared with TRBD2. V trimming: 1 base; J trimming: 6 bases; junction bases outside the gene matches: 14. The V gene's germline CDR1 is SGHAT and CDR2 FQNNGV. CDR3 length: 18 residues.

This clone was counted a few times. The J gene is TRBJ2-3, the V gene TRBV5-1; no reliable D call. In germline, CDR1 is SGHRS, CDR2 YFSETQ. This CDR3 has 14 residues. The ends were cut back, 1 base at V and 3 bases at J, with 9 bases in the middle. CDR3 in amino acids: CASSLFSETDTQYF. The CDR3 region has the DNA TGCGCCAGCAGCTTGTTTTCAGAGACAGATACGCAGTATTTT.

This clone has more than one count but fewer than ten. The CDR3 region has the DNA TGCGCCAGCAGCCAAGGTGACGGGAGGGGCACAGATACGCAGTATTTT. Protein sequence: CASSQGDGRGTDTQYF. The chain combines TRBV4-3 with TRBJ2-3; 8 bases fit TRBD2. The ends lost 1 base at V and 1 base at J; junction bases unmatched: 4. In germline, CDR1 is LGHNA, CDR2 YSLEER. This CDR3 contains 16 residues.

The chain couples TRBV25-1 to TRBJ2-5; 9 bases align to TRBD1. Germline V gene sequence: CDR1 MGHDK, CDR2 SYGVNS. The V gene end was trimmed by 5 bases and the J gene end by 9 bases; junction bases not matched to a gene: 13. This CDR3 comprises 15 residues. The CDR3 sequence is CASSQRRGQGGPQYF. CDR3 bases: TGTGCCAGCAGTCAAAGGCGGGGACAGGGAGGTCCCCAGTACTTC.

This clone showed up just a few times. The CDR3 bases are TGTGCCAGCAGCCGTGACAGACCTTACAATGAGCAGTTCTTC. Its protein product is CASSRDRPYNEQFF. This chain uses TRBV27 with TRBJ2-1; perhaps TRBD1 as D (5 bases). Looked up from germline, CDR1 is MNHEY and CDR2 is SMNVEV (reference sequence). Trimming left V 6 bases short and J 4 bases short, with 13 bases between. The CDR3 runs 14 residues.

This sequence joins TRBV6-8 and TRBJ2-3; D is perhaps TRBD1 or TRBD2 (5 bases each). Germline V gives CDR1 MNHGY, CDR2 SAAAGT. This CDR3 region has 12 residues. V was trimmed by 7 bases and J by 2 bases, leaving 7 bases between them. CDR3 bases: TGTGCCAGCAACGGGACCACAGATACGCAGTATTTT. Translating gives CASNGTTDTQYF.

This clone was detected a few times. The chain combines TRBV6-1 with TRBJ2-5, with D maybe TRBD2 (6 bases). V was trimmed by 0 bases and J by 5 bases, leaving 10 bases between them. Germline values: CDR1 MNHNS, CDR2 SASEGT. The CDR3 is made up of 14 amino acids. Here the CDR3 reads CASSEASRGETQYF. CDR3 coding DNA: TGTGCCAGCAGTGAAGCGTCTCGGGGGGAGACCCAGTACTTC.

The chain employs TRBV27 and TRBJ2-1, with 13 bases identical to TRBD2. Losses at the gene ends were 5 bases for V and 9 bases for J; bases not matched to a gene: 10. The CDR3 is 16 amino acids. From germline, CDR1 is MNHEY and CDR2 SMNVEV (reference sequence). The CDR3 sequence: CASSPRLAGGLGEQFF. CDR3 sequence (DNA): TGTGCCAGCAGTCCCCGACTAGCGGGAGGACTGGGTGAGCAGTTCTTC.

This clone was detected only a few times. At one end the junction does not follow the germline gene, possibly because of a read error. This chain uses TRBV7-9 with TRBJ2-7; maybe TRBD2 (5 bases). Per germline, CDR1 SEHNR and CDR2 FQNEAQ (reference sequence). This CDR3 spans 11 amino acids. The CDR3 here is CASSPAVTKGF. Written as DNA, the CDR3 is TGTGCCAGCAGCCCAGCGGTGACGAAGGGCTTC.

This clone turned up a few times. V usage is TRBV27 and J usage is TRBJ2-1; 9 positions match TRBD2. The CDR3 covers 15 residues. V dropped 4 bases and J dropped 6; count of bases not matched to a gene: 7. Germline V gene data show CDR1 as MNHEY and CDR2 as SMNVEV (reference sequence). The CDR3 bases are TGTGCCAGCAGTTCGCCGGGACTAGCCCTCAATGAGCAGTTCTTC. This gives the protein CASSSPGLALNEQFF.

This clone was seen a handful of times. The rearrangement uses TRBV7-2 and TRBJ2-1, with 14 bases identical to TRBD2. V gave up 5 bases and J gave up 13 bases; unmatched junction bases: 4. The germline V gene encodes CDR1 SGHTA and CDR2 FQGNSA. The CDR3 runs to 13 residues. The CDR3 region is CASSPGTSGSQFF. CDR3 DNA sequence: TGTGCCAGCAGCCCAGGGACTAGCGGGAGTCAGTTCTTC.

A few counts support this clone. This chain links TRBV7-9 with TRBJ2-6; possibly TRBD1 or TRBD2 for D (7 bases each). Germline V CDR1 and CDR2: SEHNR, FQNEAQ (reference sequence). The CDR3 totals 18 residues. V was pared by 1 base and J by 0 bases, with 13 bases between. CDR3 DNA: TGTGCCAGCAGCTTAGGGGACTACAGGGGCTCTGGGGCCAACGTCCTGACTTTC. Protein product: CASSLGDYRGSGANVLTF.

The V call is TRBV5-1, the J call TRBJ2-7; D unresolved. Trimming cost V 0 bases and J 2 bases, with 9 bases left between them. In germline, CDR1 is SGHRS, CDR2 YFSETQ. This CDR3 is built from 14 residues. The CDR3 spells CASSLASETYEQYF. The CDR3 DNA reads TGCGCCAGCAGCTTGGCCAGCGAAACCTACGAGCAGTACTTC.

This clone was seen only a few times. CDR3 loop: CASSSGLYNEQFF. The DNA for the CDR3 is TGTGCCAGCAGCTCGGGACTTTACAATGAGCAGTTCTTC. The chain carries TRBV7-3 and TRBJ2-1; possibly TRBD2 for D (6 bases). The germline CDR1 and CDR2 sequences are SGHTA and FQGTGA. The length of the CDR3 is 13 residues. V lost 4 bases to trimming and J lost 4 bases, with 8 bases between them.

The chain combines TRBV6-5 with TRBJ2-3; D ambiguous. The V end lost 9 bases, the J end lost 1 base, and 11 bases lay between the germline ends. CDR3 size: 13 residues. The germline V gene has CDR1 MNHEY and CDR2 SVGAGI. CDR3 DNA: TGTGCCAGTAAGTTCGGTGGCACAGATACGCAGTATTTT. Protein: CASKFGGTDTQYF.

The genes are TRBV15 and TRBJ2-2; no clear D. V was trimmed by 0 bases and J by 2 bases, leaving 13 bases between them. This CDR3 is 17 amino acids long. Germline CDR1 LNHNV, CDR2 YYDKDF (reference sequence). CDR3 DNA: TGTGCCACCAGCAGAGATCGGTCCAGGATAAACACCGGGGAGCTGTTTTTT. This codes for CATSRDRSRINTGELFF.

This clone was recorded at least ten times. Here the CDR3 reads CAWIGGALETQYF. The CDR3 coding sequence is TGTGCCTGGATCGGAGGGGCTTTGGAGACCCAGTACTTC. The chain links TRBV30 to TRBJ2-5; a possible D gene is TRBD2 (6 bases). This CDR3 region has 13 residues. The V end lost 4 bases, the J end lost 5 bases, and 14 bases lay between the germline ends. The germline CDR1 and CDR2 sequences are GTSNPN and SVGIG (reference sequence).

This clone was seen more than once but under ten times. The chain uses TRBV5-6 and TRBJ2-5; D call uncertain. Germline V gene lookup returns CDR1 SGHDT and CDR2 YYEEEE. V was pared by 4 bases and J by 0 bases, with 7 bases between. This CDR3 has 13 residues. The CDR3 loop reads CASSQPYQETQYF. DNA for the CDR3: TGTGCCAGCAGCCAACCGTACCAAGAGACCCAGTACTTC.

This clone was recorded only once. The V call is TRBV7-9, the J call TRBJ2-3, with D possibly matching TRBD2 (5 bases). V lost 1 base, J lost 2 bases, and 13 bases lay in between. Germline V gene data show CDR1 as SEHNR and CDR2 as FQNEAQ (reference sequence). This CDR3 is built from 16 residues. This CDR3 reads CASSLVPPGYTDTQYF. The CDR3 DNA reads as TGTGCCAGCAGCTTAGTGCCCCCGGGGTACACAGATACGCAGTATTTT.

V and J are TRBV19 and TRBJ2-3; TRBD2 aligns across 11 bases. Germline V lookup: CDR1 LNHDA, CDR2 SQIVND (reference sequence). CDR3 length: 12 amino acids. Unmatched junction bases numbered 2, after V lost 6 bases and J lost 9 bases. The CDR3 is CASSPSGGTQYF. In DNA, the CDR3 is TGTGCCAGTAGCCCTAGCGGGGGGACGCAGTATTTT.

This clone was detected only a few times. The V gene is TRBV30, the J gene TRBJ2-5; 8 positions match TRBD1. This CDR3 is 13 amino acids long. CDR1 and CDR2 (germline): GTSNPN, SVGIG (reference sequence). The V and J ends lost 5 bases and 1 base, in that order; junction bases with no gene match: 3. The CDR3 protein is CAWQTGVQETQYF. The CDR3 bases are TGTGCCTGGCAGACAGGGGTCCAAGAGACCCAGTACTTC.

V gene TRBV4-3 combines with J gene TRBJ2-7, with D possibly matching TRBD1 (5 bases). The CDR3 contains 14 residues. Trimming left V 1 base short and J 2 bases short, with 9 bases between. In germline, CDR1 is LGHNA, CDR2 YSLEER. CDR3 residues: CASSQVPGTYEQYF. As DNA, the CDR3 is TGCGCCAGCAGCCAAGTCCCAGGGACCTACGAGCAGTACTTC.

This chain uses TRBV7-2 with TRBJ2-7; 9 nucleotides line up with TRBD1. The V gene end was trimmed by 4 bases and the J gene end by 3 bases; junction bases not matched to a gene: 10. The length of the CDR3 is 16 residues. Germline CDR1 and CDR2: SGHTA and FQGNSA. CDR3 DNA sequence: TGTGCCAGCAGCTCCGCCTGGACAGGGGTTAACTACGAGCAGTACTTC. Protein: CASSSAWTGVNYEQYF.

Of note for this clone: Other nucleotide sequences in the sample specify the same CDR3. The chain uses TRBV30 and TRBJ1-5; D not certain. The V gene lost 5 bases and the J gene lost 2 bases, with 4 bases spanning the gap. Germline assignment: CDR1 GTSNPN and CDR2 SVGIG (reference sequence). This CDR3 is built from 11 residues. The CDR3 nucleotides read TGTGCCTGGGGGGGCAATCAGCCCCAGCATTTT. Amino acids: CAWGGNQPQHF.

The chain is built from TRBV28 and TRBJ2-5; 7 bases line up with TRBD1. V shed 8 bases, J shed 5 bases, and the junction held 8 bases outside the gene matches. The CDR3 has 13 amino acids. CDR1 MDHEN and CDR2 SYDVKM come from the germline V gene. The CDR3 loop is CASGDRDWETQYF. The CDR3, as DNA: TGTGCCAGCGGCGACAGGGATTGGGAGACCCAGTACTTC.

This clone was observed a few times. CDR3 region: CAAGGLNPYEQYF. The CDR3 DNA is TGTGCCGCCGGGGGGTTAAATCCCTACGAGCAGTACTTC. This chain links TRBV28 with TRBJ2-7; 7 positions match TRBD2. Germline V gives CDR1 MDHEN, CDR2 SYDVKM. CDR3 size: 13 residues. The J segment lost 2 bases and the V segment lost 11 bases, leaving 9 bases of the junction unmatched.

The chain links TRBV5-4 to TRBJ2-7; D is unresolved. CDR3 size: 14 residues. Germline V gives CDR1 SGHNT, CDR2 YYREEE (reference sequence). Trimming removed 4 bases from V and 3 bases from J, with 14 bases in between. CDR3 sequence (DNA): TGTGCCAGCAGCCGCGTAGGACCGAACTACGAGCAGTACTTC. Residues: CASSRVGPNYEQYF.

This clone turned up a few times. The rearrangement joins TRBV25-1 to TRBJ2-1; tentative D call: TRBD1 (5 bases). This CDR3 is 13 amino acids long. The germline V and J ends were trimmed by 5 bases and 13 bases, with 18 bases remaining between them. The germline V gene has CDR1 MGHDK and CDR2 SYGVNS. The CDR3 nucleotides are TGTGCCAGCAGTACGGACATGCCGACGCTACAGTTCTTC. This sequence encodes CASSTDMPTLQFF.

This clone was seen a few times. The chain employs TRBV9 and TRBJ2-5; the match to TRBD1 covers 7 bases. This CDR3 region has 16 residues. Trimming removed 5 bases from V and 3 bases from J; junction bases left unmatched: 13. Germline CDR1 and CDR2: SGDLS and YYNGEE. The CDR3 nucleotides read TGTGCCAGCAGGGGGGCCCCCGGGACAGAAGAAGAGACCCAGTACTTC. This sequence encodes CASRGAPGTEEETQYF.

This clone was seen only a few times. V usage is TRBV20-1 and J usage is TRBJ2-7; no clear D. V lost 5 bases to trimming and J lost 4 bases, with 9 bases between them. This CDR3 is built from 11 residues. Germline V gives CDR1 DFQATT, CDR2 SNEGSKA (reference sequence). The CDR3 sequence is CSALYRYEQYF. The CDR3 nucleotides read TGCAGTGCTCTTTACAGATACGAGCAGTACTTC.

This clone was counted a single time. The chain employs TRBV28 and TRBJ1-2; D remains unclear. The CDR3 contains 14 residues. The germline gives CDR1 MDHEN, CDR2 SYDVKM. Between the trimmed V and J ends, which lost 3 bases and 0 bases, there was a span of 8 bases. The CDR3 DNA follows: TGTGCCAGCAGTTTGATATTTTCTAACTATGGCTACACCTTC. As protein: CASSLIFSNYGYTF.